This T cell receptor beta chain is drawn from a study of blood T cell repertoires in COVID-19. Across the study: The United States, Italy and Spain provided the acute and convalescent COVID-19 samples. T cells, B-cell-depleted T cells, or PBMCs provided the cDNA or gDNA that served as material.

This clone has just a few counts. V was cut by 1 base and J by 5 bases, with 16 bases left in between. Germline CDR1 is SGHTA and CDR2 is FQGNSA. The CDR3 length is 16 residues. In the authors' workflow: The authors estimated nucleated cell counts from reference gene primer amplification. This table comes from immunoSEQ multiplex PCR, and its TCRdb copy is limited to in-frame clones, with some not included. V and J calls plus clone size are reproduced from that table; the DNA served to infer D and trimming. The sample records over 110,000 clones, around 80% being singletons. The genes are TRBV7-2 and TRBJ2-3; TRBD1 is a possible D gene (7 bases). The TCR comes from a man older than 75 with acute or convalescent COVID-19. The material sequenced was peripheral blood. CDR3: CASSLGLTGRIDTQYF. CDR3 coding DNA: TGTGCCAGCAGCTTAGGACTGACAGGGAGGATAGATACGCAGTATTTT.